This T cell receptor (beta chain) was retrieved from a study of T cell responses to AZD1222 COVID-19 vaccine. As for the study in general: Pooling of second doses given at about 4 or about 12 weeks was done. Study-wide results and caveats: CD4 TCRs linked to vaccination spanned spike, dominating at 160-218 and 743-854. The donor group comprised mostly white British people and more females; the analysis possibly underestimated clonal diversity. Unmutated variant regions are reportedly the target of nearly half of TCRs that are spike-specific.

This clone was observed a few times. Its antigen is currently unknown. From germline, CDR1 is LNHDA and CDR2 SQIVND (reference sequence). Trimming shortened V by 5 bases and J by 0 bases, and 14 bases separated the two germline ends. The CDR3 is made up of 15 amino acids. The assay was immunoSEQ multiplex PCR, and TCRdb's table has in-frame clones only and misses some. The sample includes over 100,000 clones, 88% of them seen just once. The chain has TRBV19 and TRBJ2-7; D may be TRBD2 (6 bases). The sample consisted of peripheral blood, taken on day 0 of AZD1222 vaccination. This TCR was recovered from an adult in good health. The CDR3 coding sequence is TGTGCCAGTAGTGCCGGGAGAGGGGCCTCCTACGAGCAGTACTTC. Its protein is CASSAGRGASYEQYF. Drawing the rest from reference TRBV19 and TRBJ2-7, the complete variable domain is DGGITQSPKYLFRKEGQNVTLSCEQNLNHDAMYWYRQDPGQGLRLIYYSQIVNDFQKGDIAEGYSVSREKKESFPLTVTSAQKNPTAFYLCASSAGRGASYEQYFGPGTRLTVT.